This TCR beta chain originates from a study of immune heterogeneity within non-small cell lung tumors. The TCR beta CDR3 region underwent multiplex PCR amplification with 32 V and 13 J primers. TCRdb used MiXCR to reprocess the multiplex PCR reads, holding one entry per CDR3 protein. Among fewer than 14,000 distinct CDR3 sequences, under 35% were seen once, and the ten largest hold about 19%. Template material for each sample was 500 to 600 ng of bulk tumor genomic DNA. While surgery was under way, several biopsies spaced far apart were taken per primary tumor. Those enrolled were patients newly diagnosed with untreated non-small cell lung cancer and undergoing curative surgery. CDR3 length equals 13 residues. Germline V gene sequence: CDR1 SGHAT, CDR2 FQNNGV. Trimming removed 3 bases from V and 9 bases from J; junction bases left unmatched: 5.

The V and J genes are TRBV11-2 and TRBJ2-1; 7 bases are shared with TRBD2. The TCR originated in a woman between 45 and 60 years old with non-small cell lung cancer. Sequenced: lung tumor tissue. As DNA, the CDR3 is TGTGCCAGCAGCTTGCGGGAGTGGGGTGAGCAGTTCTTC. This sequence encodes CASSLREWGEQFF.